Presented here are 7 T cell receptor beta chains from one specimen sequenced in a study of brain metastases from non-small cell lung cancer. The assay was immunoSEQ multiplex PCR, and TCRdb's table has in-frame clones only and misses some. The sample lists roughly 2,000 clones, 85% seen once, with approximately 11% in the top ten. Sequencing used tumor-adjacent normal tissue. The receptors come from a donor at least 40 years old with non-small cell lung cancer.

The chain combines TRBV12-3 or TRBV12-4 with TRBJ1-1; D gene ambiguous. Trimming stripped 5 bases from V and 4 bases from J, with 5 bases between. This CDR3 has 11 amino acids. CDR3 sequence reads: CASSQTTEAFF. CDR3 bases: TGTGCCAGCAGTCAGACCACTGAAGCTTTCTTT.

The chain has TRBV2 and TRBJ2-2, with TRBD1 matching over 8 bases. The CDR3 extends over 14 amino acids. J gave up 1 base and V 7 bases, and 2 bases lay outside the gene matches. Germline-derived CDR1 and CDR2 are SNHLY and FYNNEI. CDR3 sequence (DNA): TGTGCCAGCAATGGACAGGGGAACACCGGGGAGCTGTTTTTT. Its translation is CASNGQGNTGELFF. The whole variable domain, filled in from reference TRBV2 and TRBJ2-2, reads EPEVTQTPSHQVTQMGQEVILRCVPISNHLYFYWYRQILGQKVEFLVSFYNNEISEKSEIFDDQFSVERPDGSNFTLKIRSTKLEDSAMYFCASNGQGNTGELFFGEGSRLTVL.

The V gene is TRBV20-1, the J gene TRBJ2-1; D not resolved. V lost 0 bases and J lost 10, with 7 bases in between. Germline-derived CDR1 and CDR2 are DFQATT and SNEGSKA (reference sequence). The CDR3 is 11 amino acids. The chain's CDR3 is CSAREMEEQFF. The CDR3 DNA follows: TGCAGTGCTAGAGAGATGGAAGAGCAGTTCTTC.

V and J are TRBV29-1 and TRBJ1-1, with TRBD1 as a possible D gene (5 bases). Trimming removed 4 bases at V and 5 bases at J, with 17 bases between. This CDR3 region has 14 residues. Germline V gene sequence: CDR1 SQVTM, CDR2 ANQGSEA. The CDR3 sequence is CSVVILGGFTEAFF. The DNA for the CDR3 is TGCAGCGTTGTCATTTTGGGGGGATTTACTGAAGCTTTCTTT. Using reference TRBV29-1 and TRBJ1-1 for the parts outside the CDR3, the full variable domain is SAVISQKPSRDICQRGTSLTIQCQVDSQVTMMFWYRQQPGQSLTLIATANQGSEATYESGFVIDKFPISRPNLTFSTLTVSNMSPEDSSIYLCSVVILGGFTEAFFGQGTRLTVV.

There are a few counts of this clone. CDR3 coding DNA: TGTGCCAGCAGCCCCTTCCGGCTAGCGGGGGGGCGAGAGCAGTTCTTC. It specifies CASSPFRLAGGREQFF. The chain is built from TRBV7-8 and TRBJ2-1; 12 bases agree with TRBD2. Germline loops: CDR1 SGHVS, CDR2 FQNEAQ. There are 16 residues in the CDR3. With V trimmed by 5 bases and J by 10 bases, 12 bases remained unmatched.

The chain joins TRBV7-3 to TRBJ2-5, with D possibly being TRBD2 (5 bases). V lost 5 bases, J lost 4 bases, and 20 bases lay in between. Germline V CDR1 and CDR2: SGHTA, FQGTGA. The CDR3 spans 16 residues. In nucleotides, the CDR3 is TGTGCCAGCAGCCCAGGACTCTCAAGGGAGCGAGAGACCCAGTACTTC. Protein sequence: CASSPGLSRERETQYF.

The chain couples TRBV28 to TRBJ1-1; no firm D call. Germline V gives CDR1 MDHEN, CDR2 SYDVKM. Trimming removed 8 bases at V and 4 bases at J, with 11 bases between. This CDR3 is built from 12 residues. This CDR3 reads CASVQMGTEAFF. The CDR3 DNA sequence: TGTGCCAGCGTACAGATGGGCACTGAAGCTTTCTTT.